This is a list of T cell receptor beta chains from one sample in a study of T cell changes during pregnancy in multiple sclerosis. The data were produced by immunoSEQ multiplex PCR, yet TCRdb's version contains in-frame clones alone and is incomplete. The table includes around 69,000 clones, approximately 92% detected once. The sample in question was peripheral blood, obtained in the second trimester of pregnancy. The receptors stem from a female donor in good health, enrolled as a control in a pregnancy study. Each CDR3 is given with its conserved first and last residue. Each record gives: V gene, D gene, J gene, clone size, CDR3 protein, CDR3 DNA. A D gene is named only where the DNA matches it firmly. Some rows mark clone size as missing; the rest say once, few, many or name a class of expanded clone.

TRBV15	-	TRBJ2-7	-	CATSSLVGTGLEQYF	TGTGCCACCAGCAGTCTAGTAGGTACAGGGCTCGAGCAGTACTTC
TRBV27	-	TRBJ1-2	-	CASSLSEDYYGYTF	TGTGCCAGCAGTTTATCCGAGGACTACTATGGCTACACCTTC
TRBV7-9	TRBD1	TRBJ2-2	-	CASSSSRDRTYPNTGELFF	TGTGCCAGCAGCTCCTCCCGGGACAGGACTTACCCGAACACCGGGGAGCTGTTTTTT
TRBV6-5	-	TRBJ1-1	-	CASSYFSSGTEAFF	TGTGCCAGCAGTTACTTCTCGAGCGGCACTGAAGCTTTCTTT
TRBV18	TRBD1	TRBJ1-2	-	CASSPTGEPYGYTF	TGTGCCAGCTCACCTACAGGGGAACCATATGGCTACACCTTC
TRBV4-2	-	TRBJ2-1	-	CASSQASSRVNNEQFF	TGTGCCAGCAGCCAGGCCTCTAGCAGAGTGAACAATGAGCAGTTCTTC
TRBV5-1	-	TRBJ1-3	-	CASSPESLGNTIYF	TGCGCCAGCAGCCCCGAAAGCCTGGGAAACACCATATATTTT
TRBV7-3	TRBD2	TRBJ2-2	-	CASSLWPSGGQNTGELFF	TGTGCCAGCAGCTTATGGCCTAGCGGGGGGCAGAACACCGGGGAGCTGTTTTTT
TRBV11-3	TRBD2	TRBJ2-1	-	CASSLGTSLCEQFF	TGTGCCAGCAGCTTAGGGACTAGTCTCTGTGAGCAGTTCTTC
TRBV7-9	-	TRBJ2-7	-	CASSLSGYEQYF	TGTGCCAGCAGCTTGAGCGGCTACGAGCAGTACTTC
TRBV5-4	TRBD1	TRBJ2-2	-	CASSSGTGGAGELFF	TGTGCCAGCAGCTCCGGGACAGGGGGAGCCGGGGAGCTGTTTTTT
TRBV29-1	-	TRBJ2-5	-	CSVVLETQYF	TGCAGCGTTGTCCTAGAGACCCAGTACTTC
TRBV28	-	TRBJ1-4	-	CASSTTVQGEKLFF	TGTGCCAGCAGTACCACAGTTCAGGGTGAAAAACTGTTTTTT
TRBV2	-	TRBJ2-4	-	CASRTANLAKNIQYF	TGTGCCAGCAGAACAGCAAATCTAGCCAAAAACATTCAGTACTTC
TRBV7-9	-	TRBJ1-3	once	CASSLVGKNYTIYF	TGTGCCAGCAGCTTAGTCGGGAAAAATTACACCATATATTTT
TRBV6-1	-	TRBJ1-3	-	CASSDQKSSGNTIYF	TGTGCCAGCAGTGACCAAAAGAGCTCTGGAAACACCATATATTTT
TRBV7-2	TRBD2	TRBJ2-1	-	CASSLRPSGGNEQFF	TGTGCCAGCAGCTTAAGGCCTAGCGGGGGGAATGAGCAGTTCTTC
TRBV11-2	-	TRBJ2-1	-	CASSLGVSSSEQFF	TGTGCCAGCAGCTTAGGCGTTAGCAGCAGTGAGCAGTTCTTC
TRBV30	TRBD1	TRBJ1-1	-	CAWSLPGTGNTEAFF	TGTGCCTGGAGTCTTCCCGGGACAGGGAACACTGAAGCTTTCTTT
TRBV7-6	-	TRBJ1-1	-	CASTEEGTPMNTEAFF	TGTGCCAGCACCGAGGAGGGGACTCCCATGAACACTGAAGCTTTCTTT
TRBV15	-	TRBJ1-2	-	CATGRGLFYGYTF	TGTGCCACGGGGCGGGGGCTTTTCTATGGCTACACCTTC
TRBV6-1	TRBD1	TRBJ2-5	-	CASRTGGPNVETQYF	TGTGCCAGCAGGACAGGGGGCCCAAATGTGGAGACCCAGTACTTC
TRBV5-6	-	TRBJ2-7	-	CASSSSGQKPPYEQYF	TGTGCCAGCAGCTCCTCAGGGCAAAAGCCCCCCTACGAGCAGTACTTC
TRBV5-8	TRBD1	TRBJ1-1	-	CASSAGGATEAFF	TGTGCCAGCAGTGCAGGGGGTGCCACTGAAGCTTTCTTT
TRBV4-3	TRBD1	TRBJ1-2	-	CASSRQGNYGYTF	TGCGCCAGCAGCCGACAGGGAAACTATGGCTACACCTTC
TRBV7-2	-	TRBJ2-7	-	CASSFGSGGYEQYF	TGTGCCAGCAGCTTCGGGTCGGGTGGGTACGAGCAGTACTTC
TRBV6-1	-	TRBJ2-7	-	CASSDSSQAGPRNEQYF	TGTGCCAGCAGTGATTCTTCCCAGGCAGGGCCAAGGAACGAGCAGTACTTC
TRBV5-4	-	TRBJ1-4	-	CASSDRDKATNEKLFF	TGTGCCAGCAGTGACCGGGACAAAGCAACTAATGAAAAACTGTTTTTT
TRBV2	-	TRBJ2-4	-	CASTPDTRTVWHF	TGTGCCAGCACCCCCGACACTCGGACAGTGTGGCACTTC
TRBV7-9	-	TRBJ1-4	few	CASSRRQGGEKLFF	TGTGCCAGCAGTCGGCGGCAGGGTGGTGAAAAACTGTTTTTT
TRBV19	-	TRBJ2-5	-	CASSLGSPGRETQYF	TGTGCCAGTAGTCTCGGGAGTCCGGGGCGGGAGACCCAGTACTTC
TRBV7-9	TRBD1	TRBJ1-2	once	CASSPTGQGRFYGYTF	TGTGCCAGCAGCCCCACCGGACAGGGGAGGTTCTATGGCTACACCTTC
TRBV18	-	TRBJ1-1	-	CASSVVSGPDTEAFF	TGTGCCAGCTCAGTAGTTAGTGGGCCAGACACTGAAGCTTTCTTT
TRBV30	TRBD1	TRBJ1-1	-	CAWSVNPRRDRAFF	TGTGCCTGGAGTGTAAATCCCCGACGGGACAGAGCTTTCTTT
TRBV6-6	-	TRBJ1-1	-	CASSSQRTVGTEAFF	TGTGCCAGCAGTTCTCAAAGGACAGTGGGAACTGAAGCTTTCTTT
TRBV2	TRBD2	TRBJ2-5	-	CAGGTTRETQYF	TGTGCAGGAGGGACTACAAGGGAGACCCAGTACTTC
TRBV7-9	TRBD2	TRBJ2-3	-	CASSLVAAAGGTDTQYF	TGTGCCAGCAGCTTAGTTGCGGCCGCCGGGGGGACAGATACGCAGTATTTT
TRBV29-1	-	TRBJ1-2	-	CSVGGELGGYGYTF	TGCAGCGTTGGAGGCGAGTTGGGAGGCTATGGCTACACCTTC
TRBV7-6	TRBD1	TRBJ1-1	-	CASSLSVGGGLGTEAFF	TGTGCCAGCAGCTTAAGTGTAGGGGGCGGGTTGGGCACTGAAGCTTTCTTT
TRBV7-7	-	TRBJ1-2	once	CASSFSGGDYGYTF	TGTGCTAGCAGCTTCAGCGGAGGAGATTATGGCTACACCTTC
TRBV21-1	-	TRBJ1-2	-	CASSKAGTGNYYGYTF	TGTGCCAGCAGCAAAGCAGGGACAGGGAACTACTATGGCTACACCTTC
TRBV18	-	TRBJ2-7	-	CASSPPSGSYEQYF	TGTGCCAGCTCACCACCGTCAGGCAGCTACGAGCAGTACTTC
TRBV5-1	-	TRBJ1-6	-	CASSLVGEKSDSPLHF	TGCGCCAGCAGCTTGGTCGGGGAAAAATCCGATTCACCCCTCCACTTT
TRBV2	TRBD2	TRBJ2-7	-	CASRERLAGALSYEQYF	TGTGCCAGCAGAGAGAGACTAGCGGGGGCCCTCTCCTACGAGCAGTACTTC